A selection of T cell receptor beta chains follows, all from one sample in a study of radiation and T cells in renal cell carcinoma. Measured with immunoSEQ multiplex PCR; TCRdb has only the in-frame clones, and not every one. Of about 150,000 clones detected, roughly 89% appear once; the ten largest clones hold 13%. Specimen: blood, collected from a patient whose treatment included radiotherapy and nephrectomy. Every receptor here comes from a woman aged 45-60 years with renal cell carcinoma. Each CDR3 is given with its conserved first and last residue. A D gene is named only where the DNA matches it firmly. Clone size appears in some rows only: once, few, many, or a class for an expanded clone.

CASSSLPQGNEQYF,TGTGCCAGCAGCTCGCTCCCTCAGGGTAACGAGCAGTACTTC,TRBJ2-7,-,14,TRBV7-6,-
CASSLAVTSNQPQHF,TGTGCCAGCAGCTTGGCGGTCACAAGCAATCAGCCCCAGCATTTT,TRBJ1-5,-,15,TRBV5-5,-
CASSQDRTGSTGELFF,TGCGCCAGCAGCCAAGATAGGACAGGGAGCACCGGGGAGCTGTTTTTT,TRBJ2-2,-,16,TRBV4-3,TRBD1
CASSKTVTNNSPLHF,TGTGCCAGCAGCAAGACAGTGACGAATAATTCACCCCTCCACTTT,TRBJ1-6,few,15,TRBV7-9,-
CASSLQTGVDGEQFF,TGTGCCAGCAGCTTACAAACAGGGGTTGATGGTGAGCAGTTCTTC,TRBJ2-1,-,15,TRBV11-2,TRBD1
CASSLLVDQPQHF,TGTGCCAGCAGCTTGTTAGTTGATCAGCCCCAGCATTTT,TRBJ1-5,-,13,TRBV5-5,-
CASKAGSNEKLFF,TGTGCCAGCAAGGCAGGGTCTAATGAAAAACTGTTTTTT,TRBJ1-4,-,13,TRBV6-1,-
CASSIAVGNNSPLHF,TGTGCCAGTAGTATAGCGGTCGGAAACAATTCACCCCTCCACTTT,TRBJ1-6,-,15,TRBV19,-
CASSLISGGGTGELFF,TGTGCCAGCAGCTTGATCAGCGGGGGAGGCACCGGGGAGCTGTTTTTT,TRBJ2-2,-,16,TRBV5-5,TRBD2
CASSLKLGPETQYF,TGTGCCAGCAGCTTGAAGCTTGGGCCCGAGACCCAGTACTTC,TRBJ2-5,-,14,TRBV5-4,-
CASSYRDSNEQYF,TGTGCCAGCAGCTACCGGGACAGTAACGAGCAGTACTTC,TRBJ2-7,-,13,TRBV5-6,TRBD1
CASTSTAIGAGNIQYF,TGTGCCAGTACCTCCACGGCTATTGGAGCGGGCAACATTCAGTACTTC,TRBJ2-4,-,16,TRBV19,-
CASSFIWTEAFF,TGTGCCAGCAGCTTTATATGGACTGAAGCTTTCTTT,TRBJ1-1,-,12,TRBV5-8,-
CASSPNSGQGFTEAFF,TGTGCCAGCAGCCCCAATTCGGGACAGGGGTTCACTGAAGCTTTCTTT,TRBJ1-1,-,16,TRBV7-6,TRBD1
CASRGTASSYEQYF,TGTGCCAGCAGGGGGACAGCGAGCTCCTACGAGCAGTACTTC,TRBJ2-7,-,14,TRBV2,TRBD1
CASSLRLGFTEAFF,TGTGCCAGCAGCTTGCGGCTGGGGTTCACTGAAGCTTTCTTT,TRBJ1-1,-,14,TRBV5-8,-
CASSFQGMEDRYGYTF,TGTGCCAGCAGCTTTCAAGGCATGGAGGACCGCTATGGCTACACCTTC,TRBJ1-2,-,16,TRBV5-5,-
CASSASRGILGYTF,TGTGCCAGCAGTGCCTCTAGGGGAATTTTAGGCTACACCTTC,TRBJ1-2,-,14,TRBV28,-
CASSPPTGGVSPLHF,TGTGCCAGTAGTCCCCCGACAGGGGGCGTATCACCCCTCCACTTT,TRBJ1-6,-,15,TRBV19,TRBD1
CASSRWTGANSPLHF,TGTGCCAGCAGCCGGTGGACAGGGGCTAATTCACCCCTCCACTTT,TRBJ1-6,-,15,TRBV7-2,TRBD1
CASSQGPTGAYEQYF,TGCGCCAGCAGCCAAGGACCGACGGGAGCCTACGAGCAGTACTTC,TRBJ2-7,-,15,TRBV4-1,-
CASSYDRTSGNTIYF,TGTGCCAGCAGTTACGACAGAACCTCTGGAAACACCATATATTTT,TRBJ1-3,-,15,TRBV6-5,-
CASRRGSNEQFF,TGTGCCAGTAGACGGGGGTCCAATGAGCAGTTCTTC,TRBJ2-1,-,12,TRBV19,-
CASSLSTGRETQYF,TGTGCCAGCAGCTTGTCGACAGGGAGAGAGACCCAGTACTTC,TRBJ2-5,-,14,TRBV7-9,TRBD1
CASSWTTVNAILNTEAFF,TGCGCCAGCAGCTGGACGACAGTGAACGCAATCCTGAACACTGAAGCTTTCTTT,TRBJ1-1,-,18,TRBV5-1,-
CASSKPPGNQPQHF,TGTGCCAGTAGTAAACCCCCAGGCAATCAGCCCCAGCATTTT,TRBJ1-5,-,14,TRBV19,-
CASSRTGSEAFF,TGTGCCAGCTCACGAACAGGGTCTGAAGCTTTCTTT,TRBJ1-1,few,12,TRBV18,-
CASSQDAPSPNYGYTF,TGCGCCAGCAGCCAAGATGCCCCGAGTCCTAACTATGGCTACACCTTC,TRBJ1-2,-,16,TRBV4-3,-
CSVERRGGKNNEQFF,TGCAGCGTTGAACGTCGCGGGGGCAAAAACAATGAGCAGTTCTTC,TRBJ2-1,once,15,TRBV29-1,-
CASSRGQINSPLHF,TGTGCCAGTAGTAGGGGACAGATTAATTCACCCCTCCACTTT,TRBJ1-6,-,14,TRBV19,TRBD1
CASSLRGSGDTQYF,TGCGCCAGCAGCTTGAGGGGTAGCGGGGATACGCAGTATTTT,TRBJ2-3,once,14,TRBV5-1,TRBD2
CASSELVGLAGELFF,TGTGCCAGCAGTGAATTAGTAGGGTTGGCCGGGGAGCTGTTTTTT,TRBJ2-2,-,15,TRBV6-1,-
CASSQEVGAEAFF,TGTGCCAGCAGCCAAGAGGTTGGTGCTGAAGCTTTCTTT,TRBJ1-1,few,13,TRBV4-2,-
CASSVGAGSGGTEQYF,TGTGCCAGCAGCGTCGGGGCAGGAAGCGGGGGGACAGAGCAGTACTTC,TRBJ2-7,-,16,TRBV7-3,TRBD2
CASSPGTPVENEQFF,TGTGCCAGCTCACCCGGGACCCCCGTGGAGAATGAGCAGTTCTTC,TRBJ2-1,-,15,TRBV18,-
CASSWDVGTQYF,TGTGCCAGCAGTTGGGACGTTGGGACCCAGTACTTC,TRBJ2-5,-,12,TRBV6-6,-
CASSESQANQPQHF,TGTGCCAGCAGTGAATCTCAGGCAAATCAGCCCCAGCATTTT,TRBJ1-5,-,14,TRBV2,-
CASSLSVQGISEAFF,TGTGCCAGCAGCTTATCTGTCCAGGGAATCTCTGAAGCTTTCTTT,TRBJ1-1,-,15,TRBV7-2,-
CSVDQGLAGAGNEQFF,TGCAGCGTTGATCAGGGGCTAGCGGGGGCCGGGAATGAGCAGTTCTTC,TRBJ2-1,-,16,TRBV29-1,TRBD2
CASGQGAQGYEQYF,TGTGCCAGTGGCCAGGGGGCCCAGGGATACGAGCAGTACTTC,TRBJ2-7,-,14,TRBV19,TRBD1